A single sample gave rise to the 30 T cell receptor beta chains below, sequenced in a study of T cell responses to AZD1222 COVID-19 vaccine. Here immunoSEQ multiplex PCR was the method, and the copy in TCRdb shows in-frame clones only, minus some. Of about 150,000 clones in the sample, around 93% were seen once. The sample consisted of peripheral blood, taken on day 0 of AZD1222 vaccination. These receptors were collected from an adult in good health.

The V gene is TRBV19, the J gene TRBJ1-2, with TRBD1 matching over 10 bases. The CDR3 runs to 15 residues. V dropped 4 bases and J dropped 7; count of bases not matched to a gene: 9. Germline V gene lookup returns CDR1 LNHDA and CDR2 SQIVND (reference sequence). The CDR3 sequence: CASSTATGGYGGYTF. As DNA, the CDR3 is TGTGCCAGTAGTACAGCGACAGGGGGCTACGGTGGCTACACCTTC.

V and J are TRBV10-3 and TRBJ2-2; D is uncertain. The CDR3 runs 12 residues. Germline values: CDR1 ENHRY, CDR2 SYGVKD. The V gene lost 7 bases and the J gene lost 2 bases, with 5 bases spanning the gap. The CDR3 sequence is CAITGNTGELFF. The CDR3 DNA follows: TGTGCCATCACCGGAAACACCGGGGAGCTGTTTTTT.

This chain joins TRBV30 and TRBJ1-6; 11 bases are a match to TRBD1. The CDR3 has 14 residues. The V gene's germline CDR1 is GTSNPN and CDR2 SVGIG (reference sequence). Trimming took 4 bases from V and 10 from J; bases not matched to a gene: 6. The CDR3 loop reads CAWNTGQGGSPLHF. The CDR3 nucleotides are TGTGCCTGGAATACGGGACAGGGGGGGTCACCCCTCCACTTT.

The J gene is TRBJ2-1, the V gene TRBV11-3, with D possibly TRBD2 on 6 matching bases. The V gene's germline CDR1 is SGHNT and CDR2 YENEEA. V was trimmed by 4 bases and J by 3 bases, leaving 19 bases between them. The CDR3 covers 17 residues. The CDR3 DNA follows: TGTGCCAGCAGCTCGGGCGGCGGGGATGCCGTCTACAATGAGCAGTTCTTC. It translates to CASSSGGGDAVYNEQFF.

The chain joins TRBV5-1 to TRBJ1-2; TRBD1 is a possible D gene (5 bases). V was pared by 4 bases and J by 4 bases, with 11 bases between. CDR3 length equals 13 residues. Per germline, CDR1 SGHRS and CDR2 YFSETQ. The CDR3 nucleotides read TGCGCCAGCAGCCAACAGGTTAGCTATGGCTACACCTTC. This sequence encodes CASSQQVSYGYTF.

This clone came up once. This chain joins TRBV7-8 and TRBJ1-1; D is perhaps TRBD1 (6 bases). The CDR3 runs to 12 residues. Germline values: CDR1 SGHVS, CDR2 FQNEAQ. The ends were cut back, 3 bases at V and 6 bases at J, with 8 bases in the middle. This CDR3 reads CASSFGQPEAFF. DNA of the CDR3: TGTGCCAGCAGCTTTGGACAGCCTGAAGCTTTCTTT.

The J gene is TRBJ1-5, the V gene TRBV19; 8 bases are shared with TRBD1. CDR1 and CDR2 (germline): LNHDA, SQIVND (reference sequence). The V gene end was trimmed by 3 bases and the J gene end by 7 bases; junction bases not matched to a gene: 5. The CDR3 totals 14 residues. CDR3 DNA: TGTGCCAGTAGTATTGGGGCAGGGGGCCAGCCCCAGCATTTT. Protein product: CASSIGAGGQPQHF.

V and J are TRBV21-1 and TRBJ2-7; the listed D gene, TRBD1, was not tested against the DNA. TRBV21-1 is noted as a pseudogene. This CDR3 contains 20 residues. The CDR3 DNA reads as TGTGCCAGCAGCCCCCAGGGGAACGGAACCCTAACTCAGATATACTACGAGCAGTACTTC. This codes for CASSPQGNGTLTQIYYEQYF.

V and J are TRBV6-6 and TRBJ1-5; maybe TRBD1 (5 bases). This CDR3 region has 14 residues. Trimming removed 5 bases at V and 4 bases at J, with 12 bases between. Germline CDR1 and CDR2: MNHNY and SVGAGI (reference sequence). CDR3 in DNA: TGTGCCAGCAGTCCCCGGCGGGGGAATCAGCCCCAGCATTTT. Protein: CASSPRRGNQPQHF.

The chain has TRBV3-1 (or the pseudogene TRBV3-2) and TRBJ1-6; 10 bases align to TRBD1. With V trimmed by 3 bases and J by 13 bases, 9 bases remained unmatched. The germline gives CDR1 LGHDT, CDR2 YNNKEL (reference sequence). This CDR3 is 15 amino acids long. The CDR3: CASSQATGGAYPLHF. CDR3 coding DNA: TGTGCCAGCAGCCAGGCGACAGGGGGCGCGTACCCCCTCCACTTT.

The CDR3 nucleotides are TGCGCCAGCAGCCAAGATATGGCGGGTGGCTGGAAAAGCTCCTACAATGAGCAGTTCTTC. It is translated as CASSQDMAGGWKSSYNEQFF. This chain links TRBV4-3 with TRBJ2-1, with D possibly matching TRBD2 (5 bases). Trimming took off 0 bases at V and 0 bases at J, with 21 bases between the two ends. CDR1 is LGHNA, CDR2 YSLEER, per germline. This CDR3 is 20 amino acids long.

This clone is a singleton in its sample. The chain carries TRBV5-6 and TRBJ2-7, with TRBD1 matching over 9 bases. The CDR3 has 14 amino acids. Looked up from germline, CDR1 is SGHDT and CDR2 is YYEEEE. The V and J ends lost 4 bases and 4 bases, in that order; junction bases with no gene match: 6. CDR3 coding DNA: TGTGCCAGCAGCCTCCGGGACAGGGTTTACGAGCAGTACTTC. This encodes CASSLRDRVYEQYF.

The rearrangement links TRBV28 to TRBJ2-7; D gene unclear. Germline CDR1 and CDR2: MDHEN and SYDVKM. V was clipped by 1 base and J by 4 bases, with 8 bases between them. The CDR3 sequence is 13 residues long. For the CDR3, the DNA is TGTGCCAGCAGTTTATACTCCCAATACGAGCAGTACTTC. It encodes CASSLYSQYEQYF.

J is TRBJ2-7 and V is TRBV29-1, with 8 bases matching TRBD1. The ends lost 5 bases at V and 3 bases at J; junction bases unmatched: 6. The CDR3 has 13 residues. Per germline, CDR1 SQVTM and CDR2 ANQGSEA. For the CDR3, the DNA is TGCAGCGTTAGGACAGGGTTAGGCTACGAGCAGTACTTC. Its protein product is CSVRTGLGYEQYF.

V usage is TRBV19 and J usage is TRBJ2-7, with D tentatively TRBD2 (5 bases). This CDR3 is 13 amino acids long. The germline V gene has CDR1 LNHDA and CDR2 SQIVND (reference sequence). Deletions cut 6 bases from V and 5 bases from J, with 14 bases between. CDR3 coding DNA: TGTGCCAGTAGCCTCCGGGGTTCCCACGAGCAGTACTTC. Translated, it gives CASSLRGSHEQYF.

V gene TRBV5-1 combines with J gene TRBJ2-5, with D tentatively TRBD1 (7 bases). This CDR3 has 14 amino acids. Germline V gene lookup returns CDR1 SGHRS and CDR2 YFSETQ. V gave up 2 bases and J gave up 5 bases, with 13 bases separating them. CDR3 protein: CASSFGRGEETQYF. CDR3 DNA sequence: TGCGCCAGCAGCTTCGGCAGGGGGGAGGAGACCCAGTACTTC. Based on the CDR3 plus reference TRBV5-1 and TRBJ2-5, the full variable domain is KAGVTQTPRYLIKTRGQQVTLSCSPISGHRSVSWYQQTPGQGLQFLFEYFSETQRNKGNFPGRFSGRQFSNSRSEMNVSTLELGDSALYLCASSFGRGEETQYFGPGTRLLVL.

The table lists this clone with a few counts. The chain links TRBV2 to TRBJ1-1; D not resolved. V lost 5 bases, J lost 11 bases, and 21 bases lay in between. The CDR3 loop spans 14 amino acids. CDR1 and CDR2 from the germline V gene are SNHLY and FYNNEI. The chain's CDR3 is CASSYTPLSREAFF. The CDR3 region has the DNA TGTGCCAGCAGTTATACACCACTGTCCCGAGAGGCTTTCTTT.

This chain links TRBV5-1 with TRBJ2-5; D is uncertain. In germline, CDR1 is SGHRS, CDR2 YFSETQ. V was clipped by 1 base and J by 1 base, with 5 bases between them. The CDR3 length is 13 residues. For the CDR3, the DNA is TGCGCCAGCAGCTTGCGGAGCCAAGAGACCCAGTACTTC. This translates into CASSLRSQETQYF.

The V and J genes are TRBV29-1 and TRBJ2-1; 13 bases are shared with TRBD2. This CDR3 region has 14 residues. After removal of 3 bases from V and 7 bases from J, the junction contained 3 bases not matched to a gene. Germline CDR1 reads SQVTM; CDR2 reads ANQGSEA. CDR3 bases: TGCAGCGTTGAGACTAGCGGGGGGAGGAATGAGCAGTTCTTC. Protein product: CSVETSGGRNEQFF.

The chain couples TRBV21-1 to TRBJ2-7; the D segment call TRBD2 is taken from the table without a DNA check. TRBV21-1 is assigned pseudogene status. This CDR3 has 12 residues. CDR3 loop: CASSKCLLPQYF. CDR3 coding DNA: TGTGCCAGCAGCAAATGTTTACTACCCCAGTACTTC.

The genes are TRBV3-1 (or the pseudogene TRBV3-2) and TRBJ2-4; D ambiguous. This CDR3 spans 17 amino acids. The germline CDR1 and CDR2 sequences are LGHDT and YNNKEL (reference sequence). With 1 base removed from V and 0 bases from J, the gap between germline ends came to 13 bases. The CDR3 DNA follows: TGTGCCAGCAGCCAAGGAGCTACCGAACTAGCCAAAAACATTCAGTACTTC. Its translation: CASSQGATELAKNIQYF.

The rearrangement links TRBV3-1 (or the pseudogene TRBV3-2) to TRBJ2-1; 10 bases agree with TRBD2. The CDR3 runs 17 residues. V dropped 1 base and J dropped 5; count of bases not matched to a gene: 8. The germline CDR1 and CDR2 sequences are LGHDT and YNNKEL (reference sequence). CDR3 amino acids: CASSQGTLAGVDNEQFF. The CDR3 DNA reads TGTGCCAGCAGCCAAGGGACTCTAGCGGGAGTGGACAATGAGCAGTTCTTC.

J is TRBJ1-5 and V is TRBV7-9; D possibly corresponds to TRBD1 (6 bases). This CDR3 is 14 amino acids long. Trimming removed 5 bases from V and 4 bases from J, with 12 bases in between. Germline CDR1 SEHNR, CDR2 FQNEAQ (reference sequence). This CDR3 reads CASSLGQGNQPQHF. The DNA for the CDR3 is TGTGCCAGCAGCCTCGGGCAGGGGAATCAGCCCCAGCATTTT.

The gene calls are TRBV5-1 and TRBJ1-2; the D gene is possibly TRBD1 (5 bases). In germline, CDR1 is SGHRS, CDR2 YFSETQ. CDR3 length equals 15 residues. The ends were cut back, 0 bases at V and 3 bases at J, with 12 bases in the middle. CDR3: CASSLADRADYGYTF. The CDR3 DNA reads TGCGCCAGCAGCTTGGCCGACAGAGCGGACTATGGCTACACCTTC.

The chain links TRBV11-2 to TRBJ2-1, with TRBD1 matching over 9 bases. The CDR3 is made up of 16 amino acids. Germline V gene lookup returns CDR1 SGHAT and CDR2 FQNNGV. V gave up 5 bases and J gave up 2 bases; unmatched junction bases: 7. The CDR3 DNA sequence: TGTGCCAGCAGCACCCGGACAGGGGCCACCTACAATGAGCAGTTCTTC. Amino acids: CASSTRTGATYNEQFF.

The rearrangement links TRBV30 to TRBJ1-2, with 12 bases that match TRBD1. With 0 bases clipped from V and 3 bases from J, the junction kept 5 bases outside the gene matches. This CDR3 has 16 residues. In germline, CDR1 is GTSNPN, CDR2 SVGIG (reference sequence). DNA of the CDR3: TGTGCCTGGAGTGTACTAGGGACAGGGGGCTACTATGGCTACACCTTC. Amino acid sequence: CAWSVLGTGGYYGYTF. The complete variable domain, with remaining parts taken from reference TRBV30 and TRBJ1-2, reads SQTIHQWPATLVQPVGSPLSLECTVEGTSNPNLYWYRQAAGRGLQLLFYSVGIGQISSEVPQNLSASRPQDRQFILSSKKLLLSDSGFYLCAWSVLGTGGYYGYTFGSGTRLTVV.

The genes are TRBV27 and TRBJ2-1; 11 bases match TRBD1. Germline CDR1 and CDR2: MNHEY and SMNVEV (reference sequence). The CDR3 spans 16 residues. The junction had 11 bases not matched to a gene; V was cut back by 7 bases and J by 6 bases. The CDR3 DNA follows: TGTGCCAGCACCACCGTCGGGACAGGGGGTCCCAATGAGCAGTTCTTC. It specifies CASTTVGTGGPNEQFF.

V is TRBV5-1 and J is TRBJ1-1, with D unresolved. Trimming left V 0 bases short and J 6 bases short, with 15 bases between. The germline CDR1 and CDR2 sequences are SGHRS and YFSETQ. The CDR3 runs to 15 residues. In DNA form, the CDR3 reads TGCGCCAGCAGCTTGGTGGTGAAAAGTGACTCTGAAGCTTTCTTT. This codes for CASSLVVKSDSEAFF.

On this clone itself: The junction departs from germline at one end; a sequencing error may be responsible. The rearrangement links TRBV7-2 to TRBJ2-2; the D gene could be TRBD1 or TRBD2 (5 bases each). The CDR3 covers 15 residues. Germline CDR1 SGHTA, CDR2 FQGNSA. The CDR3 DNA is TGTGCCAGCAGCTTCATCGAGGGGAACGCCGGGGAGCTGTTTTTT. Amino acids: CASSFIEGNAGELFF.

The J gene is TRBJ1-1, the V gene TRBV12-3 or TRBV12-4, with D unclear. This CDR3 is built from 13 residues. With 4 bases removed from V and 1 base from J, the gap between germline ends came to 7 bases. The CDR3 nucleotides are TGTGCCAGCAGTTCGTCAGGGAACACTGAAGCTTTCTTT. Residues: CASSSSGNTEAFF.